This TCR beta chain was observed in a study of identical twins. Trimming stripped 6 bases from V and 6 bases from J, with 12 bases between. This CDR3 spans 12 amino acids. Germline loops: CDR1 MDHEN, CDR2 SYDVKM. Study-wide results and limits: Fewer insertions marked abundant cord blood beta clonotypes; young adult naive trended weakly, memory not at all.

As concerns this clonotype: Its matching antigen is unknown.

TCRdb fed the 5' RACE reads into MiXCR, producing one record per CDR3 protein. This table holds about 890,000 distinct CDR3 sequences, roughly 12% found once. These data are also associated with another study on yellow fever vaccine responses in identical twins.

The specimen sequenced was PBMCs. The chain couples TRBV28 to TRBJ2-7; no definite D call. The sequence came from a woman between 18 and 30 years old in good health. CDR3 nucleotides: TGTGCCAGCAGCCCCAGCGTTTCCGAGCAGTACTTC. Protein: CASSPSVSEQYF.